Described below is a single T cell receptor beta chain sequence and its context. The target antigen is unknown. Conversion of TCR transcripts into cDNA relied on 5'RACE template switching, which added a universal primer site and UMIs. TCRdb re-derived calls from the 5' RACE reads in MiXCR, one entry per CDR3 protein. The sample comprises about 170,000 distinct CDR3 sequences, about 11% of which are singletons, and 36% rests with the top ten. This sample was included in a study of T cells after yellow fever vaccination. Study outcomes and limitations: Sorted repertoires could include abundant contaminating clonotypes from bulk cells.

CDR3 size: 13 residues. The V end was cut by 5 bases, the J end by 3 bases, with 11 bases between. Germline V gives CDR1 SEHNR, CDR2 FQNEAQ (reference sequence). The clonotype was recovered from a man aged 18-30 years who received the YFV17D yellow fever vaccine. The chain joins TRBV7-9 to TRBJ2-7; D remains ambiguous. Sample: CD8+ T cells sorted from PBMCs, taken 15 days after the yellow fever booster vaccination. The CDR3 spells CASSPSANYEQYF. The CDR3 region has the DNA TGTGCCAGCAGCCCGTCGGCTAACTACGAGCAGTACTTC.